The 20 T cell receptor beta chains listed next were all sequenced from one sample in a study of blood T cell repertoires in COVID-19. TCRdb's table, derived via immunoSEQ multiplex PCR, lists solely in-frame clones and lacks some. Of about 70,000 clones detected, 80% to 85% appear once; the ten largest clones hold under 2%. Sequencing input: peripheral blood. Receptors were obtained from an older woman with acute or convalescent COVID-19.

The chain combines TRBV4-1 with TRBJ1-5; 9 bases match TRBD1. The CDR3 totals 15 residues. Germline loops: CDR1 MGHRA, CDR2 YSYEKL. Trimming at V came to 2 bases and at J to 4 bases, leaving 3 bases not matched to a gene. The CDR3 protein is CASSQLTGGNQPQHF. In DNA form, the CDR3 reads TGCGCCAGCAGCCAATTGACAGGGGGAAATCAGCCCCAGCATTTT.

The rearrangement links TRBV3-1 (or the pseudogene TRBV3-2) to TRBJ2-5, with TRBD2 as a possible D gene (5 bases). Trimming took 1 base from V and 5 from J, leaving 14 bases between them. The CDR3 has 15 residues. Germline values: CDR1 LGHDT, CDR2 YNNKEL (reference sequence). The CDR3 protein is CASSQVLGIEETQYF. CDR3 in DNA: TGTGCCAGCAGCCAAGTCCTCGGGATTGAGGAGACCCAGTACTTC.

The chain couples TRBV18 to TRBJ1-2; no reliable D call. Germline CDR1 reads KGHSH; CDR2 reads LQKENI. The ends were cut back, 0 bases at V and 2 bases at J, with 7 bases in the middle. The CDR3 totals 14 residues. CDR3 in amino acids: CASSPPAVNYGYTF. In nucleotides, the CDR3 is TGTGCCAGCTCACCACCGGCCGTAAACTATGGCTACACCTTC.

This clone was seen only a few times. V gene TRBV3-1 (or the pseudogene TRBV3-2) combines with J gene TRBJ2-5, with 10 bases matching TRBD2. V was pared by 1 base and J by 4 bases, with 9 bases of the junction left unmatched. CDR3 length: 17 amino acids. CDR1 and CDR2 from the germline V gene are LGHDT and YNNKEL (reference sequence). CDR3 sequence: CASSQVVASGSPETQYF. CDR3 DNA: TGTGCCAGCAGCCAAGTCGTGGCTAGCGGGAGTCCAGAGACCCAGTACTTC.

V gene TRBV21-1 combines with J gene TRBJ1-5; the table's D gene call, TRBD1, was not cross checked with the DNA. TRBV21-1 is a documented pseudogene. The CDR3 contains 18 residues. In nucleotides, the CDR3 is TGTGCCAGCCCCAAGGGGACAGGGATTTCACAGATTAATCAGCCCCAGCATTTT. Translated: CASPKGTGISQINQPQHF.

About this clone: The sample has other DNA sequences that encode this CDR3 too. The rearrangement joins TRBV19 to TRBJ1-3; D unresolved. CDR3 length: 13 amino acids. The V gene lost 6 bases and the J gene lost 0 bases, with 6 bases spanning the gap. Germline CDR1 LNHDA, CDR2 SQIVND (reference sequence). DNA for the CDR3: TGTGCCAGTAGACAGAACTCTGGAAACACCATATATTTT. It encodes CASRQNSGNTIYF.

CDR3 region: CASSQEGIRGYTF. In nucleotides, the CDR3 is TGTGCCAGCAGCCAGGAGGGTATTCGTGGCTACACCTTC. The chain combines TRBV3-1 (or the pseudogene TRBV3-2) with TRBJ1-2; unclear D gene. Trimming removed 3 bases at V and 7 bases at J, with 12 bases between. The CDR3 is 13 amino acids. Germline V gene sequence: CDR1 LGHDT, CDR2 YNNKEL (reference sequence).

The chain employs TRBV4-1 and TRBJ1-6; weak D call: TRBD1 (5 bases). Germline V gene data show CDR1 as MGHRA and CDR2 as YSYEKL. This CDR3 contains 15 residues. V lost 2 bases to trimming and J lost 10 bases, with 15 bases between them. The CDR3 loop is CASSQPGLKGSPLHF. In DNA form, the CDR3 reads TGCGCCAGCAGCCAACCGGGACTCAAAGGGTCACCCCTCCACTTT.

This clone showed up just a few times. The chain carries TRBV5-5 and TRBJ1-6; D is undetermined. The CDR3 contains 17 residues. Germline V lookup: CDR1 SGHKS, CDR2 YYEKEE (reference sequence). V was pared by 4 bases and J by 2 bases, with 16 bases between. CDR3: CASSPLGEYAYNSPLHF. CDR3 DNA: TGTGCCAGCAGCCCTCTCGGGGAGTACGCCTATAATTCACCCCTCCACTTT.

This sequence joins TRBV5-6 and TRBJ1-5; 7 bases are shared with TRBD1. V shed 0 bases, J shed 4 bases, and the junction held 4 bases outside the gene matches. Germline CDR1 is SGHDT and CDR2 is YYEEEE. This CDR3 contains 15 residues. CDR3 DNA sequence: TGTGCCAGCAGCTTGGCGGGACAGAGTAATCAGCCCCAGCATTTT. The encoded protein is CASSLAGQSNQPQHF.

The rearrangement joins TRBV15 to TRBJ1-2; D call uncertain. The CDR3 is made up of 14 amino acids. Germline CDR1 is LNHNV and CDR2 is YYDKDF (reference sequence). The germline V and J ends were trimmed by 0 bases and 1 base, with 6 bases remaining between them. This chain's CDR3 is CATSRDGVNYGYTF. In DNA, the CDR3 is TGTGCCACCAGCAGAGATGGAGTTAACTATGGCTACACCTTC.

The chain joins TRBV7-9 to TRBJ2-5; TRBD2 matches 7 bases. The germline V gene encodes CDR1 SEHNR and CDR2 FQNEAQ (reference sequence). The CDR3 is 15 amino acids. Trimming took 0 bases from V and 6 from J; bases not matched to a gene: 7. The CDR3 loop is CASSLAGRVRKTQYF. CDR3 coding DNA: TGTGCCAGCAGCTTAGCGGGGAGGGTGAGGAAGACCCAGTACTTC.

The CDR3 here is CASSGSGRSTNEKLFF. In nucleotides, the CDR3 is TGTGCCAGTAGTGGGTCAGGGCGTTCTACTAATGAAAAACTGTTTTTT. This rearrangement joins TRBV19 to TRBJ1-4, with a tentative D call TRBD1 (5 bases). The CDR3 has 16 residues. The ends were cut back, 5 bases at V and 2 bases at J, with 15 bases in the middle. Looked up from germline, CDR1 is LNHDA and CDR2 is SQIVND (reference sequence).

Here the CDR3 DNA reads TGTGCCATCACCAAGGGGTCCGGGACAGGGGGGAATGAGCAGTTCTTC. Its protein product is CAITKGSGTGGNEQFF. The rearrangement links TRBV10-3 to TRBJ2-1; TRBD1 agrees at 11 bases. Germline lookup yields CDR1 ENHRY and CDR2 SYGVKD. CDR3 length: 16 amino acids. The ends lost 7 bases at V and 7 bases at J; junction bases unmatched: 12.

V is TRBV6-5 and J is TRBJ1-2, with 7 nucleotides matching TRBD1. The CDR3 length is 14 residues. Germline-derived CDR1 and CDR2 are MNHEY and SVGAGI. J was trimmed by 4 bases and V by 3 bases; bases with no gene match: 5. The CDR3 sequence: CASSYTGTAYGYTF. CDR3 in DNA: TGTGCCAGCAGTTATACCGGGACAGCCTATGGCTACACCTTC.

The chain is built from TRBV24-1 and TRBJ2-3; 10 bases are shared with TRBD1. V dropped 3 bases and J dropped 5; count of bases not matched to a gene: 7. The V gene's germline CDR1 is KGHDR and CDR2 SFDVKD. The CDR3 spans 16 residues. This chain's CDR3 is CATSDRRDRGRDTQYF. Written as DNA, the CDR3 is TGTGCCACCAGTGATCGCCGGGACAGGGGTCGAGATACGCAGTATTTT.

This clone was recorded a few times. The rearrangement links TRBV19 to TRBJ2-7; tentatively, D is TRBD1 (6 bases). The CDR3 runs 15 residues. CDR1 and CDR2 from the germline V gene are LNHDA and SQIVND (reference sequence). V was pared by 5 bases and J by 1 base, with 15 bases between. The CDR3 sequence: CASSQWGLRSYEQYF. CDR3 nucleotides: TGTGCCAGTAGTCAATGGGGGCTACGGTCCTACGAGCAGTACTTC.

The genes are TRBV30 and TRBJ2-3; 11 positions match TRBD2. Trimming removed 3 bases from V and 3 bases from J; junction bases left unmatched: 5. There are 15 residues in the CDR3. Germline-derived CDR1 and CDR2 are GTSNPN and SVGIG (reference sequence). CDR3 loop: CAWSSRLAGTDTQYF. CDR3 coding DNA: TGTGCCTGGAGCTCAAGACTAGCGGGAACAGATACGCAGTATTTT. Full variable domain (rest looked up from reference TRBV30 and TRBJ2-3): SQTIHQWPATLVQPVGSPLSLECTVEGTSNPNLYWYRQAAGRGLQLLFYSVGIGQISSEVPQNLSASRPQDRQFILSSKKLLLSDSGFYLCAWSSRLAGTDTQYFGPGTRLTVL.

The chain combines TRBV7-8 with TRBJ1-4; no reliable D call. The germline V gene has CDR1 SGHVS and CDR2 FQNEAQ. This CDR3 has 17 amino acids. Trimming removed 4 bases from V and 7 bases from J, with 22 bases in between. DNA for the CDR3: TGTGCCAGCAGCTATCAAACCCGACATGGGCGGGCTGAAAAACTGTTTTTT. Amino acids: CASSYQTRHGRAEKLFF.

The chain employs TRBV19 and TRBJ1-5, with D maybe TRBD1 (5 bases). This CDR3 has 15 amino acids. Per germline, CDR1 LNHDA and CDR2 SQIVND (reference sequence). Trimming left V 6 bases short and J 2 bases short, with 14 bases between. This chain's CDR3 is CASRHGVGGNQPQHF. CDR3 coding DNA: TGTGCCAGTAGGCACGGAGTAGGGGGCAATCAGCCCCAGCATTTT. Full variable domain (outside the CDR3, taken from reference TRBV19 and TRBJ1-5): DGGITQSPKYLFRKEGQNVTLSCEQNLNHDAMYWYRQDPGQGLRLIYYSQIVNDFQKGDIAEGYSVSREKKESFPLTVTSAQKNPTAFYLCASRHGVGGNQPQHFGDGTRLSIL.